This entry describes one T cell receptor (beta chain). The antigen is not known. This specimen belongs to a study of CD8 T cells in ankylosing spondylitis. Study-wide results and caveats: Some motif variants had been reported before (in reactive arthritis synovial fluid and blood). What seemed typical of ankylosing spondylitis blood was a TCR beta motif built from several highly homologous variants.

The CDR3 consists of 13 residues. Deletions cut 5 bases from V and 7 bases from J, with 15 bases between. Germline V gene sequence: CDR1 PRHDT, CDR2 FYEKMQ (reference sequence). MiXCR, applied by TCRdb to the 5' RACE reads, yields one record per CDR3 protein. The sample consists of approximately 110,000 distinct CDR3 sequences, under 30% of them appearing once. The specimen sequenced was synovial fluid, either unsorted or a sorted T cell fraction (not recorded which). The sequence came from a male donor with ankylosing spondylitis. The genes are TRBV13 and TRBJ2-7, with D possibly matching TRBD2 (5 bases). CDR3 in amino acids: CASSTRLGWEQYF. DNA for the CDR3: TGTGCCAGCAGCACTAGGTTGGGTTGGGAGCAGTACTTC.